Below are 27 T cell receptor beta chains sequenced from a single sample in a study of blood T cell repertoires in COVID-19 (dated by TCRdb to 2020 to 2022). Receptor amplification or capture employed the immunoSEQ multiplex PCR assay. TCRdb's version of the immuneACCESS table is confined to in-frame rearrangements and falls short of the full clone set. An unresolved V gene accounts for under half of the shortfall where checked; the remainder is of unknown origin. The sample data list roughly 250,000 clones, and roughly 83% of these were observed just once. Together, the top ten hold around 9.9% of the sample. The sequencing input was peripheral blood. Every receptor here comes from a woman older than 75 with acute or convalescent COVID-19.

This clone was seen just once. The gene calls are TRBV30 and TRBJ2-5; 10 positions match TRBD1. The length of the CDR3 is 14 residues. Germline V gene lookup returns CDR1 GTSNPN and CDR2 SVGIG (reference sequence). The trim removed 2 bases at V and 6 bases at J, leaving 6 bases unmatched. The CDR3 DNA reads TGTGCCTGGAGTATGGGACAGGGGTTACAGACCCAGTACTTC. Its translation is CAWSMGQGLQTQYF.

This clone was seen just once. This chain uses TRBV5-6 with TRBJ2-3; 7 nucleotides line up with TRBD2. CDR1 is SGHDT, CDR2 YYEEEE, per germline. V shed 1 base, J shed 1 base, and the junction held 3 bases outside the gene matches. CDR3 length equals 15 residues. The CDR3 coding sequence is TGTGCCAGCAGCTTGTCTCGGGGGGGCACAGATACGCAGTATTTT. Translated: CASSLSRGGTDTQYF.

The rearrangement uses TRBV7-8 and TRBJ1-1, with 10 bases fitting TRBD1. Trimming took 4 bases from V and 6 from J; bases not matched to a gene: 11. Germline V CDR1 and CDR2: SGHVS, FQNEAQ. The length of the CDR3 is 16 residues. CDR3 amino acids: CASSSRTTGGGAEAFF. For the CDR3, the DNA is TGTGCCAGCAGCTCAAGGACGACAGGGGGCGGGGCTGAAGCTTTCTTT.

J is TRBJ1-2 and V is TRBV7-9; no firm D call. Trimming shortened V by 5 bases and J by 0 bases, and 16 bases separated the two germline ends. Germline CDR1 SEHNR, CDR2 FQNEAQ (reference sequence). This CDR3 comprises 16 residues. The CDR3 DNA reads TGTGCCAGCAGCCCAAGGGCGGGTAGTACTAACTATGGCTACACCTTC. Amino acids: CASSPRAGSTNYGYTF. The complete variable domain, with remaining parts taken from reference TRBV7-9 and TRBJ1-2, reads DTGVSQNPRHKITKRGQNVTFRCDPISEHNRLYWYRQTLGQGPEFLTYFQNEAQLEKSRLLSDRFSAERPKGSFSTLEIQRTEQGDSAMYLCASSPRAGSTNYGYTFGSGTRLTVV.

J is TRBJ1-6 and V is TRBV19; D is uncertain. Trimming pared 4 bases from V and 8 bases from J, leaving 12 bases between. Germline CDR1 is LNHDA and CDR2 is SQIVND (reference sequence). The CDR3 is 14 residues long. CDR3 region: CASSSQALDSPLHF. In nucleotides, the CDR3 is TGTGCCAGTAGTAGTCAGGCCCTCGATTCACCCCTCCACTTT.

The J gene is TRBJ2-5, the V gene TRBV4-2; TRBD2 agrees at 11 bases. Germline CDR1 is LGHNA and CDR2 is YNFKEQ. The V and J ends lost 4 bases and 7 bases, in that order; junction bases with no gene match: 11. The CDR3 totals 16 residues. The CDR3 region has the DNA TGTGCCAGCAGCCCTGCTAGCGGGGGGCCCCTTGGGACCCAGTACTTC. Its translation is CASSPASGGPLGTQYF.

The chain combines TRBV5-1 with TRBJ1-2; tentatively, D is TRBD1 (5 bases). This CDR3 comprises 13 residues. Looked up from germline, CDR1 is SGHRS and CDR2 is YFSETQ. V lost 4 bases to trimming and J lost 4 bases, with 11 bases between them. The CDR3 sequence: CASSPPGLYGYTF. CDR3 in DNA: TGCGCCAGCAGCCCACCGGGACTCTATGGCTACACCTTC.

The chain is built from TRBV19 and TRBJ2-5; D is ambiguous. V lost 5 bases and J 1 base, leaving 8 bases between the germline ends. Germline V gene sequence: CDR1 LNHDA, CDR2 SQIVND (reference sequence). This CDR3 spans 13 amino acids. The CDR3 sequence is CASSLGSQETQYF. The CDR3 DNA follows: TGTGCCAGTAGTTTAGGCAGCCAAGAGACCCAGTACTTC.

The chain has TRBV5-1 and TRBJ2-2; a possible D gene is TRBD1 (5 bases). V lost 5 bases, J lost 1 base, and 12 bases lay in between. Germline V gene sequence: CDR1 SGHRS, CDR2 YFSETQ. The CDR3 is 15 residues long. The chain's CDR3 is CASRKQAENTGELFF. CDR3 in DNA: TGCGCCAGCAGGAAACAGGCTGAGAACACCGGGGAGCTGTTTTTT.

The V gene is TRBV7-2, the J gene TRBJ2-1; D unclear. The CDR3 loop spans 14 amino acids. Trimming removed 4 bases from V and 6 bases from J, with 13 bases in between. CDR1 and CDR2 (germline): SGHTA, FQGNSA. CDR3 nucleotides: TGTGCCAGCAGCTCTCGTTATCGAGGCAATGAGCAGTTCTTC. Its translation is CASSSRYRGNEQFF.

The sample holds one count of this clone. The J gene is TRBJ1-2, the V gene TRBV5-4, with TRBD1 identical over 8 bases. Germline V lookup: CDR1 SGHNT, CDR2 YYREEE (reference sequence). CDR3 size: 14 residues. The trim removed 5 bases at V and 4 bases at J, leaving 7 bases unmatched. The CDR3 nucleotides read TGTGCCAGCAGTACCGGACAGGGAGGCTATGGCTACACCTTC. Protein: CASSTGQGGYGYTF.

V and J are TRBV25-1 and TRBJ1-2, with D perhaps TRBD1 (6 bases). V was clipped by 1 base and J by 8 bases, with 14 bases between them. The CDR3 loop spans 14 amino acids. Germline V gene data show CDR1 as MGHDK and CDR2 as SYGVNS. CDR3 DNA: TGTGCCAGCAGTGAATTCCCGGACAGAAGCGGCTACACCTTC. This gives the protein CASSEFPDRSGYTF.

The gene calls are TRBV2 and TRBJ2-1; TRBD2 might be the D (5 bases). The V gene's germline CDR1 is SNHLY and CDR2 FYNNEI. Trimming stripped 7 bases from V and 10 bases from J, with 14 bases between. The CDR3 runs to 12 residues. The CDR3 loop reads CASNLGVGEQFF. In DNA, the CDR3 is TGTGCCAGCAATCTCGGGGTGGGCGAGCAGTTCTTC.

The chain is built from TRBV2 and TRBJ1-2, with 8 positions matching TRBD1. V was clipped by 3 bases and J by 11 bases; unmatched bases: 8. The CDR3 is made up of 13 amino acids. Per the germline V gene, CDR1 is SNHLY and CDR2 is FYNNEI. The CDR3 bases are TGTGCCAGCAGTGAGGTTTCAGGGGGCGTTTACACCTTC. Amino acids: CASSEVSGGVYTF.

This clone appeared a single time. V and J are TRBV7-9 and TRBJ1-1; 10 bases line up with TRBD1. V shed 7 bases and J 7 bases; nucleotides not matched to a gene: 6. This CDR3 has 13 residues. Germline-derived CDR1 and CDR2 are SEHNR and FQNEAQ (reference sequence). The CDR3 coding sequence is TGTGCCAGCAACTTGGGACAGGGGAATGAAGCTTTCTTT. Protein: CASNLGQGNEAFF.

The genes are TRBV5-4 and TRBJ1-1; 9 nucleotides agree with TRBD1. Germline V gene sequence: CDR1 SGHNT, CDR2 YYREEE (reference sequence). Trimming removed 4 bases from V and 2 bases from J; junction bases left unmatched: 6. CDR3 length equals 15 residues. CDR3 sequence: CASSAGQGGNTEAFF. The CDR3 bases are TGTGCCAGCAGCGCGGGACAGGGCGGCAACACTGAAGCTTTCTTT.

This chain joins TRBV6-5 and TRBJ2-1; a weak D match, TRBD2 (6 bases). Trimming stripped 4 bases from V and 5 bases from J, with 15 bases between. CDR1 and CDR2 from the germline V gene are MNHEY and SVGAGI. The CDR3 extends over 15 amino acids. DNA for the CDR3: TGTGCCAGCAGTTCTCCGGGACTGAGGGACAATGAGCAGTTCTTC. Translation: CASSSPGLRDNEQFF.

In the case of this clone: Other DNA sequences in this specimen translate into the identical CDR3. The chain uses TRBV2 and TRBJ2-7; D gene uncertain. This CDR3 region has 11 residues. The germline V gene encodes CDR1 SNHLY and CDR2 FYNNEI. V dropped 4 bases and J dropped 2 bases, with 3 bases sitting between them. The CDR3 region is CASSAAYEQYF. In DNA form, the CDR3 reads TGTGCCAGCAGTGCAGCCTACGAGCAGTACTTC.

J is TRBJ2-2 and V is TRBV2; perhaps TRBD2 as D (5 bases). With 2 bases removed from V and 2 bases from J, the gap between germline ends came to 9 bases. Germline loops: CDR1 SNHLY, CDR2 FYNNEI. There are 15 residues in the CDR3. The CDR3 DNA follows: TGTGCCAGCAGTGAATCTGGGAGCAACACCGGGGAGCTGTTTTTT. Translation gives CASSESGSNTGELFF.

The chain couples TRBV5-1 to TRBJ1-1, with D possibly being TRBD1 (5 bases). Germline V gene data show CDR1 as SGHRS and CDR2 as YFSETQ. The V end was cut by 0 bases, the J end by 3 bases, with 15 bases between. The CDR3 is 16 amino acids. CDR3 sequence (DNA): TGCGCCAGCAGCTTGGAGGTAGGGGATTGGTACACTGAAGCTTTCTTT. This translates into CASSLEVGDWYTEAFF.

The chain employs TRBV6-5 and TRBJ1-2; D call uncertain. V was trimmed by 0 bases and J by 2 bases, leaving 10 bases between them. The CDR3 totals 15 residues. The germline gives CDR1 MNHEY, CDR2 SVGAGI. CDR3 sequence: CASSYSNHANYGYTF. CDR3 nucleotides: TGTGCCAGCAGTTACTCGAACCACGCGAACTATGGCTACACCTTC.

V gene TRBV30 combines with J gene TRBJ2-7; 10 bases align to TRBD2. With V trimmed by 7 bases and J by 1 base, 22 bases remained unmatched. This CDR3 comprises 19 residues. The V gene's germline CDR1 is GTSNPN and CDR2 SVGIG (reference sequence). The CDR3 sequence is CALEKRQGITSGESYEQYF. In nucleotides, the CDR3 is TGTGCCTTGGAAAAAAGACAGGGAATAACTAGCGGGGAATCCTACGAGCAGTACTTC.

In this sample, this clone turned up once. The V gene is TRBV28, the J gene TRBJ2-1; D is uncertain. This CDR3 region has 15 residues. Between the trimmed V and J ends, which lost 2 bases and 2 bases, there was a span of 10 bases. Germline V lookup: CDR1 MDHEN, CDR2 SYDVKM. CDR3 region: CASSLGPHPYNEQFF. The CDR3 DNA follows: TGTGCCAGCAGTTTAGGGCCGCACCCCTACAATGAGCAGTTCTTC.

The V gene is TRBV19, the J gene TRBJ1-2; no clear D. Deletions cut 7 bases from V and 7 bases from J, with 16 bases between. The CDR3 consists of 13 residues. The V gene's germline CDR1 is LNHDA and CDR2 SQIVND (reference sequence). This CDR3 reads CASTPGKVRGYTF. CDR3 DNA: TGTGCCAGTACCCCGGGGAAGGTACGTGGCTACACCTTC.

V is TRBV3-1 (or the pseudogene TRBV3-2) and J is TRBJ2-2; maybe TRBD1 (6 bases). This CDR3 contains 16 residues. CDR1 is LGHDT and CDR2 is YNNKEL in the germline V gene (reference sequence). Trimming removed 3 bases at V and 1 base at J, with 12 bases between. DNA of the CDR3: TGTGCCAGCAGCCATGCCGGGACACAGAACACCGGGGAGCTGTTTTTT. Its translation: CASSHAGTQNTGELFF.

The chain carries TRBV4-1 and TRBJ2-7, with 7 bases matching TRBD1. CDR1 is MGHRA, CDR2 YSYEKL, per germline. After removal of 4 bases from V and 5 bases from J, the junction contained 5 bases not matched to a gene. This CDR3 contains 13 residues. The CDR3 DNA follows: TGCGCCAGCAGCCCCGACAGGGACCACGAGCAGTACTTC. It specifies CASSPDRDHEQYF.

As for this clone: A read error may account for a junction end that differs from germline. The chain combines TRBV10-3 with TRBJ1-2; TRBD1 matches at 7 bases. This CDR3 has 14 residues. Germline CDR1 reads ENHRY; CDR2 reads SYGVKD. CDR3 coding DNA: TGTGCCATCAGAGAGACCGGGACAGTCTATCGCTACACCTTC. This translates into CAIRETGTVYRYTF.